One sample yielded the 15 T cell receptor beta chains listed below, sequenced in a study of blood T cells in healthy people across ages. A second PCR of about 6 to 11 cycles used a sample-barcoded 5' primer and a J-beta primer mix. TCRdb redid the calling of the 5' RACE reads with MiXCR, one entry per CDR3 protein. The data show a few hundred thousand distinct CDR3 sequences, approximately 51% seen once. Sequencing was done on a sample of blood. These receptors were taken from a man between 60 and 75 years old in good health.

V gene TRBV14 combines with J gene TRBJ2-1; the match to TRBD2 covers 7 bases. CDR3 size: 14 residues. Germline V gene lookup returns CDR1 SGHDN and CDR2 FVKESK. V dropped 4 bases and J dropped 9; count of bases not matched to a gene: 9. The CDR3 loop is CASSLAGARGEQFF. The CDR3, as DNA: TGTGCCAGCAGCCTGGCGGGAGCAAGGGGTGAGCAGTTCTTC. Variable domain in full (rest from reference TRBV14 and TRBJ2-1): EAGVTQFPSHSVIEKGQTVTLRCDPISGHDNLYWYRRVMGKEIKFLLHFVKESKQDESGMPNNRFLAERTGGTYSTLKVQPAELEDSGVYFCASSLAGARGEQFFGPGTRLTVL.

This clonotype was detected ten times or more. This rearrangement joins TRBV6-2 or TRBV6-3 to TRBJ1-2; TRBD1 aligns across 9 bases. CDR1 is MNHEY and CDR2 is SVGEGT in the germline V gene. J was trimmed by 7 bases and V by 7 bases; bases with no gene match: 7. This CDR3 is built from 13 residues. This CDR3 reads CASIGTGGSGYTF. The CDR3 nucleotides read TGTGCCAGCATAGGTACAGGGGGCTCTGGCTACACCTTC.

Ten or more counts support this clonotype. CDR3 sequence: CASSTRQGAYEQYF. In DNA, the CDR3 is TGCGCCAGCAGCACCCGACAGGGGGCCTACGAGCAGTACTTC. The chain joins TRBV5-1 to TRBJ2-7, with 9 bases aligning to TRBD1. Germline CDR1 and CDR2: SGHRS and YFSETQ. The CDR3 length is 14 residues. With 4 bases clipped from V and 2 bases from J, the junction kept 4 bases outside the gene matches.

The V call is TRBV24-1, the J call TRBJ2-4; TRBD2 matches 12 bases. Germline trimming cut 5 bases from V and 7 bases from J; bases unmatched to any gene: 17. The CDR3 runs to 19 residues. Per the germline V gene, CDR1 is KGHDR and CDR2 is SFDVKD. In nucleotides, the CDR3 is TGTGCCACCAGTGGGCTTTGTGGACTAGCGGGGAATTGGGGGAACATTCAGTACTTC. Residues: CATSGLCGLAGNWGNIQYF.

This chain uses TRBV28 with TRBJ2-4; unclear D gene. TRBJ2-7 matches the DNA end more closely, so the J call is doubtful. This CDR3 contains 15 residues. Per the germline V gene, CDR1 is MDHEN and CDR2 is SYDVKM. The CDR3 sequence: CASSLPQTAAYEQYF. DNA for the CDR3: TGTGCCAGCAGTTTACCGCAAACGGCCGCCTACGAGCAGTACTTC.

The genes are TRBV20-1 and TRBJ2-5, with 7 bases that match TRBD2. The CDR3 runs 15 residues. Trimming cost V 6 bases and J 11 bases; bases outside gene matches: 21. Per germline, CDR1 DFQATT and CDR2 SNEGSKA (reference sequence). The CDR3 is CSAPGNLAVGSEQYF. In DNA, the CDR3 is TGCAGTGCGCCAGGGAATCTAGCGGTGGGAAGTGAGCAGTACTTC.

This chain joins TRBV2 and TRBJ2-6, with D tentatively TRBD2 (6 bases). This CDR3 comprises 16 residues. The germline V gene encodes CDR1 SNHLY and CDR2 FYNNEI. V lost 8 bases and J 0 bases, leaving 14 bases between the germline ends. CDR3 DNA sequence: TGTGCCAGCGTCCGACTAGGCTACTCTGGGGCCAACGTCCTGACTTTC. Amino acid sequence: CASVRLGYSGANVLTF.

This clonotype was detected only once. One junction end disagrees with the germline gene, perhaps due to a read error. The rearrangement links TRBV6-5 to TRBJ2-7; D ambiguous. The J call may be in error: the DNA end matches TRBJ2-5 better. The CDR3 runs 14 residues. Germline lookup yields CDR1 MNHEY and CDR2 SVGAGI. CDR3 nucleotides: TGTGCCAGCAGTTATCGGGCCAACCAAGGGACCCAGTACTTC. It is translated as CASSYRANQGTQYF.

Ten or more counts support this clonotype. The V gene is TRBV20-1, the J gene TRBJ2-1, with 10 nucleotides matching TRBD2. V shed 6 bases and J 0 bases; nucleotides not matched to a gene: 11. This CDR3 has 17 amino acids. Germline V lookup: CDR1 DFQATT, CDR2 SNEGSKA (reference sequence). The CDR3 protein is CSALTRLAGSSYNEQFF. CDR3 DNA: TGCAGTGCCTTAACCCGACTAGCGGGTAGCTCCTACAATGAGCAGTTCTTC.

Remarks on this clonotype: Given a much more abundant clone one base away, this may be a read error. Here the CDR3 reads CASLRPGTGGSHEQYF. Written as DNA, the CDR3 is TGTGCCAGCCTTAGACCCGGGACTGGAGGCTCCCACGAGCAGTACTTC. V usage is TRBV28 and J usage is TRBJ2-7, with D maybe TRBD2 (6 bases). CDR1 and CDR2 from the germline V gene are MDHEN and SYDVKM. The CDR3 length is 16 residues. Drawing the rest from reference TRBV28 and TRBJ2-7, the complete variable domain is DVKVTQSSRYLVKRTGEKVFLECVQDMDHENMFWYRQDPGLGLRLIYFSYDVKMKEKGDIPEGYSVSREKKERFSLILESASTNQTSMYLCASLRPGTGGSHEQYFGPGTRLTVT.

This chain uses TRBV6-2 or TRBV6-3 with TRBJ2-1; D might be TRBD2 (5 bases). The CDR3 is made up of 12 amino acids. From germline, CDR1 is MNHEY and CDR2 SVGEGT. V gave up 2 bases and J gave up 15 bases, with 14 bases separating them. The CDR3 reads CASSYQGGVGFF. The CDR3 DNA reads TGTGCCAGCAGTTACCAAGGAGGAGTGGGGTTCTTC.

V usage is TRBV7-9 and J usage is TRBJ2-3, with 8 bases aligning to TRBD2. This CDR3 contains 15 residues. Germline CDR1 SEHNR, CDR2 FQNEAQ (reference sequence). J was trimmed by 6 bases and V by 2 bases; bases with no gene match: 7. The CDR3 here is CASSLYLAGVDTQYF. CDR3 nucleotide sequence: TGTGCCAGCAGCTTATATCTAGCGGGTGTGGATACGCAGTATTTT. Using reference TRBV7-9 and TRBJ2-3 for the parts outside the CDR3, the full variable domain is DTGVSQNPRHKITKRGQNVTFRCDPISEHNRLYWYRQTLGQGPEFLTYFQNEAQLEKSRLLSDRFSAERPKGSFSTLEIQRTEQGDSAMYLCASSLYLAGVDTQYFGPGTRLTVL.

This clonotype was found a few times. The CDR3 coding sequence is TGTGCCAGCTCACCTAGCGGGAGTGTCGATGAGCAGTTCTTC. Protein sequence: CASSPSGSVDEQFF. The rearrangement joins TRBV18 to TRBJ2-1; 9 nucleotides align to TRBD2. The CDR3 runs 14 residues. The germline gives CDR1 KGHSH, CDR2 LQKENI. The ends lost 3 bases at V and 8 bases at J; junction bases unmatched: 5.

V usage is TRBV18 and J usage is TRBJ2-7, with D possibly matching TRBD1 (6 bases). V was trimmed by 4 bases and J by 7 bases, leaving 20 bases between them. The CDR3 is 15 residues long. Germline V gene lookup returns CDR1 KGHSH and CDR2 LQKENI. CDR3 sequence reads: CASSLQGIRDNEQYF. The CDR3 nucleotides read TGTGCCAGCTCACTCCAGGGGATCCGGGACAATGAGCAGTACTTC.

This clonotype occurred a few times. The chain is built from TRBV7-9 and TRBJ2-5, with 8 bases lining up with TRBD2. Germline lookup yields CDR1 SEHNR and CDR2 FQNEAQ (reference sequence). The CDR3 extends over 15 amino acids. J gave up 11 bases and V 2 bases, and 13 bases lay outside the gene matches. CDR3: CASSLLAGSPNRQYF. Here the CDR3 DNA reads TGTGCCAGCAGCTTATTAGCGGGGTCCCCGAATAGGCAGTACTTC. The whole variable domain, filled in from reference TRBV7-9 and TRBJ2-5, reads DTGVSQNPRHKITKRGQNVTFRCDPISEHNRLYWYRQTLGQGPEFLTYFQNEAQLEKSRLLSDRFSAERPKGSFSTLEIQRTEQGDSAMYLCASSLLAGSPNRQYFGPGTRLLVL.